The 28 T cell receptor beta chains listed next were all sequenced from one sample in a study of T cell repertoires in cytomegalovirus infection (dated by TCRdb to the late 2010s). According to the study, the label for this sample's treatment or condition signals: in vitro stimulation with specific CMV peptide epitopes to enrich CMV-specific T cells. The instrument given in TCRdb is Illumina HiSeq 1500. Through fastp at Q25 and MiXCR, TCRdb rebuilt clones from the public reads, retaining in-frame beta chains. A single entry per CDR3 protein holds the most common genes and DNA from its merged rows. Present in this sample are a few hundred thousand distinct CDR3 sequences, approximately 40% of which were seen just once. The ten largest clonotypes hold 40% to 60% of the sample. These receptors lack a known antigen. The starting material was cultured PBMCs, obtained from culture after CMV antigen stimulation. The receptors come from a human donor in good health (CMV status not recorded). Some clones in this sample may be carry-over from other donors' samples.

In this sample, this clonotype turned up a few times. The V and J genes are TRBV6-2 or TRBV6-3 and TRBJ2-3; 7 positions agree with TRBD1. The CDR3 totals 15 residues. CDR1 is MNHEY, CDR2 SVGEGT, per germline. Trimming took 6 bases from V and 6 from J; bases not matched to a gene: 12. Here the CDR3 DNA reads TGTGCCAGCAGCCTTCGACAGGGCCAGTCGGATACGCAGTATTTT. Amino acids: CASSLRQGQSDTQYF.

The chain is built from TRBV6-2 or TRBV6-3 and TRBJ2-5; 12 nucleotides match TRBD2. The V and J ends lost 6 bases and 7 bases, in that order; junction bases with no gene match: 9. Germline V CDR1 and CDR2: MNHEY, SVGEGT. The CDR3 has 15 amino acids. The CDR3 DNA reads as TGTGCCAGCAGACCTAGCGGGGGGGTTGAAGTGACCCAGTACTTC. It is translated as CASRPSGGVEVTQYF.

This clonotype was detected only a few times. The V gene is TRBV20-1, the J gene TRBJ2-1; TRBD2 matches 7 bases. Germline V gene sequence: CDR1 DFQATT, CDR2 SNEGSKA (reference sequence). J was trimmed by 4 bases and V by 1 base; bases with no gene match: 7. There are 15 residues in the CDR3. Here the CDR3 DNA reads TGCAGTGCTAGAGGAGCCGGGACTATGTACAATGAGCAGTTCTTC. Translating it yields CSARGAGTMYNEQFF.

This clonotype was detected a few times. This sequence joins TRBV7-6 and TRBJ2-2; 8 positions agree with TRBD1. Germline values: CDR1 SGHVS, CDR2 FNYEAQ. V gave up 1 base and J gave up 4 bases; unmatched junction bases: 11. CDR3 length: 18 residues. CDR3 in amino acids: CASSLGAGGFLGTGELFF. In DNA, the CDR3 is TGTGCCAGCAGCTTAGGGGCAGGGGGCTTCTTGGGCACCGGGGAGCTGTTTTTT.

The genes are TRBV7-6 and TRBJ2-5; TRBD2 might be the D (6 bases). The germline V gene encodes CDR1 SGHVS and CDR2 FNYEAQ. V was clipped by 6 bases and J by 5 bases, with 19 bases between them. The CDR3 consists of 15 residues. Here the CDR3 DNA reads TGTGCCAGCAGTCCTCTTCCGGGGGTCCTGGAGACCCAGTACTTC. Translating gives CASSPLPGVLETQYF.

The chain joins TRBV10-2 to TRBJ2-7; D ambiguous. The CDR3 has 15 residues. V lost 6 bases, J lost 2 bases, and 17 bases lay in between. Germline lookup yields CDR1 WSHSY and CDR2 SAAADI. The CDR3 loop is CASSVTGSPAYEQYF. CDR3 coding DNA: TGCGCCAGCAGCGTTACCGGGTCCCCTGCCTACGAGCAGTACTTC.

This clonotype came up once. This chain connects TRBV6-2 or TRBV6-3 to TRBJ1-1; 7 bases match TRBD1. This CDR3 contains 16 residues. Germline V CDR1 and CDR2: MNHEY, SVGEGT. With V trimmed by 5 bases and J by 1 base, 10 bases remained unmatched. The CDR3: CASSVRPTGENTEAFF. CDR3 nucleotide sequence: TGTGCCAGCAGTGTCCGCCCCACAGGGGAGAACACTGAAGCTTTCTTT.

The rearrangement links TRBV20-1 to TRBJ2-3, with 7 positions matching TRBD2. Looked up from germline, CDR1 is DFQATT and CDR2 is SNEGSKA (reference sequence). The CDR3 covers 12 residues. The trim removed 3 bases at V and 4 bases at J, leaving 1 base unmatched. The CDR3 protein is CSASRGADTQYF. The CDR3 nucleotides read TGCAGTGCTAGCCGGGGGGCAGATACGCAGTATTTT.

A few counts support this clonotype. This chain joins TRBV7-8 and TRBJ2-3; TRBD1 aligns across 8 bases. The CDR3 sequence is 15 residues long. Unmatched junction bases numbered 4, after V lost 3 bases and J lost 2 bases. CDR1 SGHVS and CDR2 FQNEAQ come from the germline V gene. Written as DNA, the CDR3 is TGTGCCAGCAGCTTGGACAGGGAACTCACAGATACGCAGTATTTT. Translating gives CASSLDRELTDTQYF. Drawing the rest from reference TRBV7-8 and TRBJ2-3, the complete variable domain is GAGVSQSPRYKVAKRGQDVALRCDPISGHVSLFWYQQALGQGPEFLTYFQNEAQLDKSGLPSDRFFAERPEGSVSTLKIQRTQQEDSAVYLCASSLDRELTDTQYFGPGTRLTVL.

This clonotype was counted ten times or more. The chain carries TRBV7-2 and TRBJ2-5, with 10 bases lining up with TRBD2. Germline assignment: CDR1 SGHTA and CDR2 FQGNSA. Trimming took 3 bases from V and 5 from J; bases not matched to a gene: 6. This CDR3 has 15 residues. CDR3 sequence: CASSFQRGGGETQYF. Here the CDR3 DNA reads TGTGCCAGCAGCTTCCAGCGGGGGGGTGGGGAGACCCAGTACTTC.

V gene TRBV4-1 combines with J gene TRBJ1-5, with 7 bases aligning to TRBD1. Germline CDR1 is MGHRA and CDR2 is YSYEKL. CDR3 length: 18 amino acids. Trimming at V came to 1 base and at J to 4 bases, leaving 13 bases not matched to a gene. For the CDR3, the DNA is TGCGCCAGCAGCCAAGGGTTTGGGCAAGGGACAGTAAATCAGCCCCAGCATTTT. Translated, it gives CASSQGFGQGTVNQPQHF.

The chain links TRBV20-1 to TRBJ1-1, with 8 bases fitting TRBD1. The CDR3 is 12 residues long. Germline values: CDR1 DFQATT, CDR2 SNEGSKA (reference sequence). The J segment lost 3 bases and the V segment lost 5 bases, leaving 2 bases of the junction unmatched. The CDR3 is CSAWDRYTEAFF. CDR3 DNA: TGCAGTGCTTGGGACAGGTACACTGAAGCTTTCTTT.

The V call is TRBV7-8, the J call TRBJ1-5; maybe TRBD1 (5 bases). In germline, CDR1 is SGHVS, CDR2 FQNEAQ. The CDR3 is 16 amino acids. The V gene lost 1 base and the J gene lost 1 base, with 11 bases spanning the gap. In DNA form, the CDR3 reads TGTGCCAGCAGCTTAGGTCGGGACCGAAGCAATCAGCCCCAGCATTTT. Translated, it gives CASSLGRDRSNQPQHF.

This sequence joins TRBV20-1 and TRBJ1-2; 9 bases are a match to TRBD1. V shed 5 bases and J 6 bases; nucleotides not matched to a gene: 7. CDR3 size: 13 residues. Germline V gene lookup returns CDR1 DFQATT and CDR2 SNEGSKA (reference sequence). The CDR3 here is CSAWDRALDGYTF. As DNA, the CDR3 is TGCAGTGCTTGGGACAGGGCATTGGATGGCTACACCTTC.

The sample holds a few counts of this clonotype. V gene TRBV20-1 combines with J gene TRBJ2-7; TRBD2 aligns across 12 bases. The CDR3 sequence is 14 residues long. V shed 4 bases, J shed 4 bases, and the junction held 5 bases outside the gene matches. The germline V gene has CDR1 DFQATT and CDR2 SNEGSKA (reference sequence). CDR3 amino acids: CSAIGLAGFYEQYF. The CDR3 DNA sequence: TGCAGTGCTATAGGACTAGCGGGATTTTACGAGCAGTACTTC.

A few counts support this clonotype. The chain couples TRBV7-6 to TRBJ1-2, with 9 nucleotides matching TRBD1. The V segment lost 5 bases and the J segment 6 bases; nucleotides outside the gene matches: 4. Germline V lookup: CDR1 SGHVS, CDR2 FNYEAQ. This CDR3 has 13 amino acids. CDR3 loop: CASSETGGDGYTF. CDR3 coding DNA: TGTGCCAGCAGCGAGACAGGGGGAGATGGCTACACCTTC. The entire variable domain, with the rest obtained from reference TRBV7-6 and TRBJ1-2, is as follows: GAGVSQSPRYKVTKRGQDVALRCDPISGHVSLYWYRQALGQGPEFLTYFNYEAQQDKSGLPNDRFSAERPEGSISTLTIQRTEQRDSAMYRCASSETGGDGYTFGSGTRLTVV.

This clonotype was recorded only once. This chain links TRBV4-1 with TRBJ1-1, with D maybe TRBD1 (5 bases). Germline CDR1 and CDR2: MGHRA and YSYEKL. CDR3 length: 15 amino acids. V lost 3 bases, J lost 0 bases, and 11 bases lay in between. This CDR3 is CASSQTGGMNTEAFF. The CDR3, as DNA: TGCGCCAGCAGCCAGACGGGGGGGATGAACACTGAAGCTTTCTTT.

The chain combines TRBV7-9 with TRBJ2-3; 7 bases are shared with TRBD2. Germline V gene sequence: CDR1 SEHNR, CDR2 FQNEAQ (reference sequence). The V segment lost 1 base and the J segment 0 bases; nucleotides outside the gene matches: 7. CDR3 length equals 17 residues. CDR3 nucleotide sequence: TGTGCCAGCAGCTTAGTTTGGCGGGAGAGTAGCACAGATACGCAGTATTTT. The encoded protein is CASSLVWRESSTDTQYF.

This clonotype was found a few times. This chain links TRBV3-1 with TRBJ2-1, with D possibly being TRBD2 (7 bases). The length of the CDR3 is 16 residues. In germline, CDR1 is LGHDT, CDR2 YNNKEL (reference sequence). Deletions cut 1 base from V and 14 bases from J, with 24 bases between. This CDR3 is CASSQGEGGGPTLEFF. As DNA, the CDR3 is TGTGCCAGCAGCCAAGGGGAGGGCGGGGGCCCGACTCTGGAGTTCTTC.

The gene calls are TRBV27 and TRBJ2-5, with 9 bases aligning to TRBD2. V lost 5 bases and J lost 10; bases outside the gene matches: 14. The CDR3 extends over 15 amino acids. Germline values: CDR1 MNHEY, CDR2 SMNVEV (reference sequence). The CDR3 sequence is CASSPLAGAGEGQYF. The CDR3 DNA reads TGTGCCAGCAGTCCCTTAGCGGGGGCGGGTGAAGGCCAGTACTTC.

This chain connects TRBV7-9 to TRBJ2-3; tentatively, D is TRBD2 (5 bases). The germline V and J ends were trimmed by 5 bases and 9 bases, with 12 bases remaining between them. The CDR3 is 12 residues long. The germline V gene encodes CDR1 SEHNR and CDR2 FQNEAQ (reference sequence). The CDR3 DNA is TGTGCCAGCAGCCCCTTGGTAGCGACGCAGTATTTT. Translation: CASSPLVATQYF.

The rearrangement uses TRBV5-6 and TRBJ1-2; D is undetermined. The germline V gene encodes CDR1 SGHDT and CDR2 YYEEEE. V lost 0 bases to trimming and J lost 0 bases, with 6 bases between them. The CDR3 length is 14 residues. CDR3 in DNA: TGTGCCAGCAGCTTGGTAAGCCCTAACTATGGCTACACCTTC. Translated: CASSLVSPNYGYTF.

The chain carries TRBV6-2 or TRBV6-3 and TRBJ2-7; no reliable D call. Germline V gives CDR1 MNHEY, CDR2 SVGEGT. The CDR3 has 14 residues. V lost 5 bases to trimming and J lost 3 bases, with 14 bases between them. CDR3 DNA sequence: TGTGCCAGCAGTAAGGTGGGCAGCCTCTACGAGCAGTACTTC. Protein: CASSKVGSLYEQYF.

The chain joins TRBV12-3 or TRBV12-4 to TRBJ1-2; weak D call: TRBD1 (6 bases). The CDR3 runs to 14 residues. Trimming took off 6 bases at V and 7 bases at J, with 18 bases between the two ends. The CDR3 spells CASSEQDSLLGYTF. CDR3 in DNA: TGTGCCAGCAGCGAGCAGGACAGTCTCCTTGGCTACACCTTC.

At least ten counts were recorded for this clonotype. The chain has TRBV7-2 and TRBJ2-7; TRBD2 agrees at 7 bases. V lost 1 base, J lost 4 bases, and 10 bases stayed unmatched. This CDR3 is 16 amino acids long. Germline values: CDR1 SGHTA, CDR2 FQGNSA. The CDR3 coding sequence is TGTGCCAGCAGCTTAGTGGGGGTAGCGGGCCGGTACGAGCAGTACTTC. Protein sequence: CASSLVGVAGRYEQYF.

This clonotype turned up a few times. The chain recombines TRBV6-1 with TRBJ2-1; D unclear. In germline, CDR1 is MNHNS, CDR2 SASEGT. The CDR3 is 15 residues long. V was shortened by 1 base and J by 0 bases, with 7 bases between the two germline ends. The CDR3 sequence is CASSEVWSSYNEQFF. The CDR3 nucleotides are TGTGCCAGCAGTGAAGTATGGAGCTCCTACAATGAGCAGTTCTTC.

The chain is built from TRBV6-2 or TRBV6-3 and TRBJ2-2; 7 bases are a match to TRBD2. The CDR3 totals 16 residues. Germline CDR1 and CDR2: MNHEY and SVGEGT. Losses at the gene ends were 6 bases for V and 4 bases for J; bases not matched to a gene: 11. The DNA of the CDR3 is TGTGCCAGCAGACCTGGACTAGGGATCCGCACCGGGGAGCTGTTTTTT. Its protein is CASRPGLGIRTGELFF.

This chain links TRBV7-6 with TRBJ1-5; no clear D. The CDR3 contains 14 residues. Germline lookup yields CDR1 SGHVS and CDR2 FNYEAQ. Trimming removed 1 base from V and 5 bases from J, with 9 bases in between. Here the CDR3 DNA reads TGTGCCAGCAGCTTAGGGGAAGATGATCAGCCCCAGCATTTT. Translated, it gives CASSLGEDDQPQHF.